This TCR beta chain was sequenced during a study of human T cells and chemical hapten exposure. Study context: Slight differences in pooled library volume were the main source of varying TCR yields across samples.

The time point was: pre-sensitization, week 0. Indicated treatment: therapeutic diphenylcyclopropenone sensitization with weekly scalp DPC. TCRdb processed the RACE reads anew with MiXCR; each CDR3 protein has one entry. The table shows 150,000 to 200,000 distinct CDR3 sequences, with nearly 30% occurring only once. Remarks on this clonotype: Its matching antigen is unknown.

Study-level findings and limits: Alopecia affecting every donor means their immune response may not match healthy people's. Expanded TCRs produced significantly more large CDR3 similarity clusters than controls did.

V was shortened by 5 bases and J by 3 bases, with 11 bases between the two germline ends. This CDR3 region has 14 residues. The TCR comes from a woman in her twenties or thirties with alopecia areata. Some clones in this sample may be carry-over from other donors' samples. V is TRBV12-3 or TRBV12-4 and J is TRBJ1-3; D is possibly TRBD1 (5 bases). Material: whole blood, obtained in connection with sensitization to the hapten diphenylcyclopropenone (DPC). CDR3 residues: CASSLGVVGNTIYF. The CDR3 nucleotides are TGTGCCAGCAGTCTAGGGGTCGTTGGAAACACCATATATTTT.